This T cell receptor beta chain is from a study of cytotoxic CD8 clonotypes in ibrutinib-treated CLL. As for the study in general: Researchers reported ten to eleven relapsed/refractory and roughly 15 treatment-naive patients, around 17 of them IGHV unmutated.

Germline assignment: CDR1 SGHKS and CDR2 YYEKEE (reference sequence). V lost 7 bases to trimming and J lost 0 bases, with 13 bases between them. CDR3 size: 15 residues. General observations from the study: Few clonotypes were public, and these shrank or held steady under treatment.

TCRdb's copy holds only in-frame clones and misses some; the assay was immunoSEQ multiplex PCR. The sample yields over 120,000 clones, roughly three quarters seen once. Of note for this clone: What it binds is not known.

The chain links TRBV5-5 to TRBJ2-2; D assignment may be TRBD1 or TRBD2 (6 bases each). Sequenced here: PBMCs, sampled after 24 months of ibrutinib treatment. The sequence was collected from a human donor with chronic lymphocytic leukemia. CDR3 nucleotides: TGTGCCAGCCGAGGGGGGATCCCGAACACCGGGGAGCTGTTTTTT. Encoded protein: CASRGGIPNTGELFF.